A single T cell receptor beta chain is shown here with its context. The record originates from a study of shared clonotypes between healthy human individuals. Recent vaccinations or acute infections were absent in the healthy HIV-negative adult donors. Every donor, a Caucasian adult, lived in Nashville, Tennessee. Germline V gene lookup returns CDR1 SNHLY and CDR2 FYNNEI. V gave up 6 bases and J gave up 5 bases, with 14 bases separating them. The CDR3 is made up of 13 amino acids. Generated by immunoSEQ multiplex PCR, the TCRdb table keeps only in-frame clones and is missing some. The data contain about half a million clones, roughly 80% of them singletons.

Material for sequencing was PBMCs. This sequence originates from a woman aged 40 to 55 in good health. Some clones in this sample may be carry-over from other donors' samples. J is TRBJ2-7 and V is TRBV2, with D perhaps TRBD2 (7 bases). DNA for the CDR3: TGTGCCAGCAGCCCGCGGGGGCTCGACGAGCAGTACTTC. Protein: CASSPRGLDEQYF.